One T cell receptor (beta chain) is described in this entry. In its sample, this clonotype was seen a few times. Its cognate antigen has yet to be identified. No per-base quality is available; no much larger clone lies one base away. Donors were under 40 systemically healthy Caucasian individuals from Russia aged roughly 6 to 100 years. Roughly 10 milliliters of peripheral blood were collected from each donor into EDTA-treated Vacutainer tubes. PBMCs were isolated by Ficoll-Paque density-gradient centrifugation, with at least 6 million obtained per sample. Trizol reagent was used to extract total RNA from PBMCs, with at least 6 micrograms per sample. Naive CD45RAhigh/CD27high T cell percentages were measured by flow cytometry on a PBMC aliquot from every donor. The method was 5' RACE. These reads were obtained on an Illumina HiSeq 2500. A second PCR of roughly 7 to 11 cycles was performed with a sample-barcoded 5' primer and a J-beta primer mix. Each TCR beta cDNA molecule received a unique molecular identifier from a template-switch 5' adaptor carrying 12 random nucleotides. At least 2.5 million CDR3-containing paired-end reads were obtained from each sample. All of the RNA was converted into first-strand cDNA using the Mint cDNA synthesis kit, with a TRBC-specific oligonucleotide serving as the primer. Following uracil-DNA glycosylase treatment, all cDNA underwent a first 18-cycle PCR with the universal primers M1SS and BC2_uni_R. On the study's bioinformatics: For normalization, 1 million high-quality reads, each with a distinct molecular identifier, were randomly selected from each sample. Instead of being binned into consensus sequences, reads that shared molecular identifiers were thrown out. MiTCR, run with a Q25 quality threshold and the strictest error-elimination algorithm, handled CDR3 identification, clonotype clustering and error correction. A nonparametric unseen species model using Euler transformation provided a lower-bound estimate of total TCR beta diversity. Through fastp at Q25 and MiXCR, TCRdb rebuilt clones from the public reads, retaining in-frame beta chains. Entries that share a CDR3 protein sequence are merged under the most common genes and DNA. Here the V and J calls rest on TCRdb's processing, not on the authors' analysis. Present in this sample are just over 1 million distinct CDR3 sequences, 45% of which were seen just once. The ten largest make up approximately 17% of the sample.

The data were obtained in a study of blood T cells in healthy people across ages (dated by TCRdb to the mid-2010s). Some background on the complete study: In model experiments, roughly one uniquely barcoded TCR beta cDNA molecule per two T cells was captured by template switching. The study measured age-related changes in TCR beta repertoire diversity using deep sequencing normalized with unique cDNA molecular identifiers. The donors were split into four age groups: young (average approximately 16 years), middle-aged (roughly 40), aged (62) and long-lived (approximately 89). To avoid experimental bias, donors of different ages were randomly spread across the sequencing lanes. The study analyzed two additional independent replicas of 1 million unique cDNA reads from the same blood draw for two donors, one aged 18 to 30 and one aged 80 or older.

Overall results and qualifications from the work: As age increased, observed TCR beta diversity per million T cells dropped in a roughly linear way, and a significant reduction was already evident by age about 40. Because profiling used bulk unsorted PBMCs, naive and antigen-experienced compartments could not be compared conclusively. The CMV infection status of donors was not known, potentially confounding age-related changes in expanded clonotypes. A strong correlation was found between observed TCR beta diversity and the percentage of naive T cells measured by flow cytometry. The long-lived group showed more naive CD4+ T cells, fewer expanded clones and increased TCR diversity than the aged group, suggesting age selection. Estimates of total diversity from one million sequenced T cells were regarded as lower bounds and underestimates.

CDR1 and CDR2 are read off the germline V gene as ENHRY and SYGVKD. Trimming takes 0 bases from V and 3 bases from J, and the germline ends sit 9 bases apart. Spanning cysteine to phenylalanine, the CDR3 consists of 15 amino acids. The CDR3 DNA has 45 bases and is translated from base 1. The clonotype was recovered from a woman aged 60 to 75 in good health. The chain is assembled from TRBV10-3 and TRBJ1-5, with the D gene not clear enough to name. The sample consisted of blood. The CDR3 protein: CAISESGPNNQPQHF. The DNA sequence reads TGTGCCATCAGTGAGTCCGGGCCGAACAATCAGCCCCAGCATTTT.